This TCR beta chain originates from a study of blood T cell dynamics during melanoma immunotherapy. Study background: First-line therapy was either pembrolizumab or nivolumab with ipilimumab for metastatic melanoma.

Every bulk PBMC sample received the same 350 ng of DNA. Here immunoSEQ multiplex PCR was the method, and the copy in TCRdb shows in-frame clones only, minus some. The sample holds about 4,800 clones; 85% to 90% are singletons and the top ten take approximately 17%. For this clone: What it binds is unknown.

The time point denotes: pre-treatment baseline. Study findings and constraints: The study could not tell melanoma-specific clones from general immune activation.

V lost 0 bases and J 7 bases, leaving 10 bases between the germline ends. Germline V gene sequence: CDR1 SGHRS, CDR2 YFSETQ. The CDR3 sequence is 14 residues long. V usage is TRBV5-1 and J usage is TRBJ1-4, with D possibly matching TRBD1 (5 bases). This TCR was recovered from a human donor with melanoma. Sample: blood, taken from a patient treated with checkpoint blockade. This CDR3 reads CASSLGQGSEKLFF. The CDR3 DNA reads as TGCGCCAGCAGCTTGGGCCAGGGAAGTGAAAAACTGTTTTTT.